The rows below give T cell receptor beta chains drawn from one sample of a study of cytomegalovirus exposure and HLA in healthy donors. Assay: immunoSEQ multiplex PCR; the TCRdb copy retains only in-frame clones and omits some. Here the sample spans around 190,000 clones, 70% to 75% being singletons. The sample consisted of PBMCs. The receptors were sampled from a man younger than 40 in good health and CMV-seropositive. The CDR3 runs from the conserved cysteine through the conserved F or W. Only part of the rows carry a size: once, few, many, or a class if the clone is expanded.

CDR3aa	v_gene	j_gene	abundance
CASSLQGLAGAGDTQYF	TRBV2	TRBJ2-3	.
CASSGGGLSNSNQPQHF	TRBV2	TRBJ1-5	few
CASSSTGTNTEAFF	TRBV5-1	TRBJ1-1	.
CAWSKGLNTEAFF	TRBV30	TRBJ1-1	.
CAWSGGGLGGYTF	TRBV30	TRBJ1-2	.
CASRSRRDREYNEQFF	TRBV5-8	TRBJ2-1	.
CATSREPEAYEQYF	TRBV15	TRBJ2-7	.
CASSEGTIYGYTF	TRBV6-1	TRBJ1-2	once
CASSLWSEGTRKEQYF	TRBV5-1	TRBJ2-7	.
CASSLAGANTGELFF	TRBV7-2	TRBJ2-2	.
CASSSGLAGLAKNIQYF	TRBV5-6	TRBJ2-4	.
CASSGYDALGTQYF	TRBV2	TRBJ2-3	.
CASSLKILAGEVGELFF	TRBV7-2	TRBJ2-2	.